A selection of T cell receptor beta chains follows, all from one sample in a study of cytomegalovirus exposure and HLA in healthy donors. TCRdb's table, derived via immunoSEQ multiplex PCR, lists solely in-frame clones and lacks some. The sample contains about 110,000 clones, roughly three quarters of which appear only once. The sequencing sample was made of PBMCs. The source is a man in his forties in good health and CMV-seronegative. The CDR3 runs from the conserved cysteine through the conserved F or W. The D gene is left open where the match is weak. Not all rows give a size; the values are once, few, many and, for expanded clones, a class.

j_call: TRBJ2-7
d_call: TRBD2
v_call: TRBV4-2
cdr3_length: 17
clone_size: NA
cdr3_aa: CASSPRVAGGYSYEQYF
cdr3_nt: TGTGCCAGCAGCCCCAGGGTAGCGGGAGGTTACTCCTACGAGCAGTACTTC

j_call: TRBJ2-1
d_call: TRBD2
v_call: TRBV9
cdr3_length: 16
clone_size: NA
cdr3_aa: CASSPRGEGTYNEQFF
cdr3_nt: TGTGCCAGCAGCCCCCGGGGGGAGGGGACCTACAATGAGCAGTTCTTC

j_call: TRBJ2-2
d_call: TRBD2
v_call: TRBV19
cdr3_length: 18
clone_size: NA
cdr3_aa: CASSIPLFSGTVTGELFF
cdr3_nt: TGTGCCAGTAGTATCCCACTCTTTAGCGGGACCGTCACCGGGGAGCTGTTTTTT

j_call: TRBJ2-7
d_call: TRBD1
v_call: TRBV5-5
cdr3_length: 14
clone_size: once
cdr3_aa: CASSWGQAAYEQYF
cdr3_nt: TGTGCCAGCAGCTGGGGACAGGCAGCCTACGAGCAGTACTTC

j_call: TRBJ2-1
d_call: TRBD2
v_call: TRBV7-9
cdr3_length: 17
clone_size: NA
cdr3_aa: CSSSQRTSGGARNEQFF
cdr3_nt: TGTTCCAGCAGCCAAAGGACTAGCGGGGGGGCACGCAATGAGCAGTTCTTC

j_call: TRBJ2-7
d_call: TRBD2
v_call: TRBV6-5
cdr3_length: 15
clone_size: NA
cdr3_aa: CASTQTSGGIHEQYF
cdr3_nt: TGTGCCAGCACCCAGACTAGCGGGGGGATCCACGAGCAGTACTTC

j_call: TRBJ2-3
d_call: TRBD1
v_call: TRBV2
cdr3_length: 16
clone_size: NA
cdr3_aa: CASSDRDRTPTDTQYF
cdr3_nt: TGTGCCAGCAGCGACCGGGACAGGACCCCCACAGATACGCAGTATTTT

j_call: TRBJ1-3
d_call: TRBD1
v_call: TRBV7-9
cdr3_length: 18
clone_size: few
cdr3_aa: CASSYYRKQGASGNTIYF
cdr3_nt: TGTGCCAGCAGCTATTACCGTAAACAGGGGGCTTCTGGAAACACCATATATTTT

j_call: TRBJ2-3
d_call: TRBD2
v_call: TRBV5-1
cdr3_length: 17
clone_size: NA
cdr3_aa: CASSNGRSGGSTDTQYF
cdr3_nt: TGCGCCAGCAGCAACGGGAGGAGCGGGGGAAGCACAGATACGCAGTATTTT

j_call: TRBJ1-1
d_call: NA
v_call: TRBV7-2
cdr3_length: 14
clone_size: few
cdr3_aa: CASSLNAGNTEAFF
cdr3_nt: TGTGCCAGCAGCTTAAACGCAGGGAACACTGAAGCTTTCTTT

j_call: TRBJ2-2
d_call: TRBD2
v_call: TRBV19
cdr3_length: 14
clone_size: NA
cdr3_aa: CASSMGRGAGELFF
cdr3_nt: TGTGCCAGTAGTATGGGGCGGGGGGCCGGGGAGCTGTTTTTT

j_call: TRBJ2-7
d_call: NA
v_call: TRBV7-2
cdr3_length: 11
clone_size: NA
cdr3_aa: CASSSTYEQYF
cdr3_nt: TGTGCCAGCAGCTCAACCTACGAGCAGTACTTC

j_call: TRBJ2-7
d_call: NA
v_call: TRBV6-5
cdr3_length: 13
clone_size: once
cdr3_aa: CASSLGGLDEQYF
cdr3_nt: TGTGCCAGCAGTTTAGGGGGTTTGGACGAGCAGTACTTC

j_call: TRBJ2-1
d_call: TRBD1
v_call: TRBV29-1
cdr3_length: 13
clone_size: NA
cdr3_aa: CSVPGGLVNEQFF
cdr3_nt: TGCAGCGTTCCAGGGGGTTTGGTCAATGAGCAGTTCTTC

j_call: TRBJ2-5
d_call: TRBD2
v_call: TRBV10-3
cdr3_length: 16
clone_size: NA
cdr3_aa: CAISESGLAGGETQYF
cdr3_nt: TGTGCCATCAGTGAGTCGGGACTAGCGGGAGGAGAGACCCAGTACTTC

j_call: TRBJ2-1
d_call: NA
v_call: TRBV5-1
cdr3_length: 14
clone_size: NA
cdr3_aa: CASSLDGRNNEQFF
cdr3_nt: TGCGCCAGCAGCTTGGACGGGAGAAACAATGAGCAGTTCTTC

j_call: TRBJ2-3
d_call: TRBD1
v_call: TRBV2
cdr3_length: 14
clone_size: NA
cdr3_aa: CASSSTGGSDTQYF
cdr3_nt: TGTGCCAGCAGCTCAACAGGGGGCTCAGATACGCAGTATTTT

j_call: TRBJ2-7
d_call: TRBD1
v_call: TRBV7-9
cdr3_length: 15
clone_size: NA
cdr3_aa: CASSLGRQGAYEQYF
cdr3_nt: TGTGCCAGCAGCTTAGGTCGACAGGGGGCCTACGAGCAGTACTTC

j_call: TRBJ1-2
d_call: TRBD1
v_call: TRBV19
cdr3_length: 16
clone_size: NA
cdr3_aa: CASSYDRGRVPYGYTF
cdr3_nt: TGTGCCAGTAGTTATGACAGGGGGCGCGTTCCCTATGGCTACACCTTC

j_call: TRBJ1-1
d_call: NA
v_call: TRBV13
cdr3_length: 14
clone_size: few
cdr3_aa: CASSLGRRNTEAFF
cdr3_nt: TGTGCCAGCAGCTTAGGCCGGAGGAACACTGAAGCTTTCTTT

j_call: TRBJ1-5
d_call: NA
v_call: TRBV30
cdr3_length: 17
clone_size: NA
cdr3_aa: CAWSVRADVYSNQPQHF
cdr3_nt: TGTGCCTGGAGTGTGAGGGCGGACGTCTATAGCAATCAGCCCCAGCATTTT

j_call: TRBJ2-6
d_call: TRBD1
v_call: TRBV6-1
cdr3_length: 15
clone_size: NA
cdr3_aa: CASNRQGAGANVLTF
cdr3_nt: TGTGCCAGCAACCGACAGGGAGCTGGGGCCAACGTCCTGACTTTC

j_call: TRBJ1-5
d_call: TRBD1
v_call: TRBV28
cdr3_length: 13
clone_size: NA
cdr3_aa: CASGTGLDQPQHF
cdr3_nt: TGTGCCAGTGGGACAGGGCTGGATCAGCCCCAGCATTTT

j_call: TRBJ2-2
d_call: NA
v_call: TRBV25-1
cdr3_length: 14
clone_size: NA
cdr3_aa: CASSDLDRTGELFF
cdr3_nt: TGTGCCAGCAGTGACCTAGACAGAACCGGGGAGCTGTTTTTT

j_call: TRBJ2-7
d_call: TRBD1
v_call: TRBV6-6
cdr3_length: 16
clone_size: few
cdr3_aa: CASSTPGTGPSYEQYF
cdr3_nt: TGTGCCAGCAGTACCCCGGGGACAGGCCCTTCCTACGAGCAGTACTTC

j_call: TRBJ2-7
d_call: TRBD1
v_call: TRBV14
cdr3_length: 15
clone_size: NA
cdr3_aa: CASSHLGTVAYEQYF
cdr3_nt: TGTGCCAGCAGCCACCTCGGGACAGTAGCCTACGAGCAGTACTTC

j_call: TRBJ2-2
d_call: TRBD1
v_call: TRBV4-3
cdr3_length: 13
clone_size: NA
cdr3_aa: CASSQRGPGELFF
cdr3_nt: TGCGCCAGCAGCCAAAGGGGGCCCGGGGAGCTGTTTTTT

j_call: TRBJ2-7
d_call: NA
v_call: TRBV5-1
cdr3_length: 15
clone_size: few
cdr3_aa: CASSLSGRREDEQYF
cdr3_nt: TGCGCCAGCAGCTTGTCCGGAAGGCGGGAAGACGAGCAGTACTTC

j_call: TRBJ1-6
d_call: TRBD1
v_call: TRBV6-1
cdr3_length: 15
clone_size: once
cdr3_aa: CASSLTGQVYSPLHF
cdr3_nt: TGTGCCAGCAGTTTAACGGGACAGGTATATTCACCCCTCCACTTT